One sample yielded the 9 T cell receptor beta chains listed below, sequenced in a study of Tregs in tolerant kidney transplant recipients (dated by TCRdb to the late 2010s). The receptor library was made with the immunoSEQ multiplex PCR assay. The immuneACCESS repertoire file appears here via TCRdb, limited to in-frame rearrangements. These files lack a portion of the clones; in checked studies, under half of the deficit traces to unresolved V genes, and the cause of the others is not known. Here the sample has some 65,000 clones; 84% occur a single time. About 4.6% of the sample is held by the ten biggest clonotypes. The sequenced sample was CD4+ T cells from blood. The receptor source for this set is a human donor in good health.

This clone occurred once. The J gene is TRBJ1-1, the V gene TRBV30; no reliable D call. Germline-derived CDR1 and CDR2 are GTSNPN and SVGIG (reference sequence). The CDR3 sequence is 13 residues long. The germline V and J ends were trimmed by 0 bases and 7 bases, with 12 bases remaining between them. The CDR3: CAWSVSYRDEAFF. The CDR3 DNA sequence: TGTGCCTGGAGTGTCTCCTACCGGGATGAAGCTTTCTTT. The full variable domain, its missing parts supplied by reference TRBV30 and TRBJ1-1, is SQTIHQWPATLVQPVGSPLSLECTVEGTSNPNLYWYRQAAGRGLQLLFYSVGIGQISSEVPQNLSASRPQDRQFILSSKKLLLSDSGFYLCAWSVSYRDEAFFGQGTRLTVV.

The chain uses TRBV6-1 and TRBJ2-6; D is ambiguous. The CDR3 spans 15 residues. Germline V gene lookup returns CDR1 MNHNS and CDR2 SASEGT. V gave up 7 bases and J gave up 2 bases, with 12 bases separating them. Written as DNA, the CDR3 is TGTGCCAGCAAGGCACAGTCAACTGGGGCCAACGTCCTGACTTTC. Translating gives CASKAQSTGANVLTF.

This clone was seen repeatedly, ten times or more. This chain's CDR3 is CASSATLQGGDEQFF. CDR3 DNA sequence: TGTGCCAGCAGCGCCACCCTACAAGGGGGCGATGAGCAGTTCTTC. The chain links TRBV7-3 to TRBJ2-1; 7 bases are a match to TRBD1. V shed 5 bases and J 8 bases; nucleotides not matched to a gene: 12. The germline V gene has CDR1 SGHTA and CDR2 FQGTGA. The CDR3 extends over 15 amino acids.

The CDR3 reads CASTLGAQDTEAFF. In DNA form, the CDR3 reads TGCGCCAGCACTTTAGGGGCTCAAGACACTGAAGCTTTCTTT. The rearrangement joins TRBV5-1 to TRBJ1-1, with D tentatively TRBD1 (5 bases). V lost 6 bases, J lost 3 bases, and 15 bases lay in between. The CDR3 extends over 14 amino acids. CDR1 is SGHRS, CDR2 YFSETQ, per germline.

The J gene is TRBJ2-2, the V gene TRBV9, with 9 bases aligning to TRBD1. V dropped 4 bases and J dropped 5; count of bases not matched to a gene: 6. This CDR3 is built from 15 residues. Germline-derived CDR1 and CDR2 are SGDLS and YYNGEE. CDR3 amino acids: CASSRTGDWTGELFF. The CDR3, as DNA: TGTGCCAGCAGCAGGACAGGGGATTGGACCGGGGAGCTGTTTTTT.

The J gene is TRBJ1-1, the V gene TRBV20-1; 7 nucleotides align to TRBD1. Germline V gives CDR1 DFQATT, CDR2 SNEGSKA (reference sequence). The V segment lost 4 bases and the J segment 9 bases; nucleotides outside the gene matches: 2. This CDR3 spans 10 amino acids. CDR3 DNA sequence: TGCAGTGCTACAGGGGGTCAAGCTTTCTTT. Translation: CSATGGQAFF.

The gene calls are TRBV11-1 and TRBJ2-2, with D unclear. V gave up 5 bases and J gave up 8 bases, with 9 bases separating them. The CDR3 is 12 residues long. Germline V CDR1 and CDR2: SGHAT, FQDESV (reference sequence). The CDR3 nucleotides read TGTGCCAGCAGCCCCCACCGGGGGGAGCTGTTTTTT. Amino acids: CASSPHRGELFF. Combining the CDR3 with reference TRBV11-1 and TRBJ2-2 gives the whole variable domain EAEVAQSPRYKITEKSQAVAFWCDPISGHATLYWYRQILGQGPELLVQFQDESVVDDSQLPKDRFSAERLKGVDSTLKIQPAELGDSAMYLCASSPHRGELFFGEGSRLTVL.

The rearrangement uses TRBV7-9 and TRBJ1-2, with D perhaps TRBD1 (6 bases). Deletions cut 5 bases from V and 5 bases from J, with 15 bases between. The germline gives CDR1 SEHNR, CDR2 FQNEAQ (reference sequence). The CDR3 runs 14 residues. The DNA of the CDR3 is TGTGCCAGCAGCCCGGGCACAGGGCGTTATGGCTACACCTTC. Translation gives CASSPGTGRYGYTF.

This clone occurred a few times. This sequence joins TRBV27 and TRBJ2-6; D is unresolved. CDR3 length: 15 amino acids. The V and J ends lost 3 bases and 2 bases respectively, with 8 bases between them. Germline V gene sequence: CDR1 MNHEY, CDR2 SMNVEV (reference sequence). The CDR3 nucleotides read TGTGCCAGCAGTTTTGGGGTGACTGGGGCCAACGTCCTGACTTTC. Its protein product is CASSFGVTGANVLTF.